This T cell receptor beta chain derives from a study of response to subunit inactivated influenza vaccine. Study-wide points: After each seasonal influenza vaccination, few new T cells are recruited, the authors suggested.

The length of the CDR3 is 15 residues. With 5 bases clipped from V and 2 bases from J, the junction kept 7 bases outside the gene matches. One entry per CDR3 protein results from TCRdb running MiXCR on the RT-PCR reads. The sample has 450,000 to 600,000 distinct CDR3 sequences, approximately 6.9% seen once. A few counts support this clonotype. The antigen is not known. The TCR comes from a man between 50 and 70 years old who received an inactivated influenza vaccine. The specimen comprised PBMCs from blood, sampled about 24 months after vaccination. The gene calls are TRBV12-3 or TRBV12-4 and TRBJ2-7, with 9 bases aligning to TRBD2. In DNA, the CDR3 is TGTGCCAGCAGTCCAGGACTAGCGTGGACCTACGAGCAGTACTTC. This gives the protein CASSPGLAWTYEQYF.